The next 27 T cell receptor beta chains were all read from a single sample in a study of CD8 T cells in ankylosing spondylitis. Using its own MiXCR run on the 5' RACE reads, TCRdb lists one record per CDR3 protein. The profile shows a few hundred thousand distinct CDR3 sequences, 18% of them singletons. The specimen was blood, either unsorted or a sorted T cell fraction (not recorded which). These receptors were taken from a male donor with ankylosing spondylitis or in good health (not recorded which).

This clonotype was detected many times. V gene TRBV7-9 combines with J gene TRBJ2-4, with D unclear. Trimming took off 1 base at V and 0 bases at J, with 7 bases between the two ends. The CDR3 extends over 15 amino acids. Germline V gene sequence: CDR1 SEHNR, CDR2 FQNEAQ (reference sequence). The CDR3 DNA reads TGTGCCAGCAGCTTAGACGTGCTAGCCAAAAACATTCAGTACTTC. It specifies CASSLDVLAKNIQYF.

The rearrangement joins TRBV4-1 to TRBJ1-5; 12 nucleotides line up with TRBD1. Germline V gene data show CDR1 as MGHRA and CDR2 as YSYEKL. V was pared by 6 bases and J by 7 bases, with 7 bases of the junction left unmatched. The CDR3 consists of 15 residues. As DNA, the CDR3 is TGCGCCAGCAGTCCCGGGACAGGGGGCGAACAGCCCCAGCATTTT. Translating gives CASSPGTGGEQPQHF.

This clonotype was picked up a small number of times. The rearrangement links TRBV9 to TRBJ2-7; a possible D gene is TRBD2 (5 bases). The CDR3 has 14 residues. V shed 3 bases and J shed 5 bases, with 15 bases lying between them. Germline V CDR1 and CDR2: SGDLS, YYNGEE. The CDR3 DNA reads as TGTGCCAGCAGCGAGACCGGGCTAGCTGACGAGCAGTACTTC. It codes for CASSETGLADEQYF. The full variable domain, completed using reference TRBV9 and TRBJ2-7, is DSGVTQTPKHLITATGQRVTLRCSPRSGDLSVYWYQQSLDQGLQFLIQYYNGEERAKGNILERFSAQQFPDLHSELNLSSLELGDSALYFCASSETGLADEQYFGPGTRLTVT.

This clonotype was counted once. This chain uses TRBV7-6 with TRBJ2-3; D is possibly TRBD2 (6 bases). In germline, CDR1 is SGHVS, CDR2 FNYEAQ. There are 14 residues in the CDR3. Deletions cut 5 bases from V and 5 bases from J, with 14 bases between. CDR3 loop: CASSPMGGKDTQYF. In nucleotides, the CDR3 is TGTGCCAGCAGCCCTATGGGGGGTAAAGATACGCAGTATTTT.

This sequence joins TRBV28 and TRBJ2-4; 7 nucleotides align to TRBD2. V shed 7 bases and J 5 bases; nucleotides not matched to a gene: 5. Germline CDR1 is MDHEN and CDR2 is SYDVKM. This CDR3 spans 13 amino acids. CDR3 loop: CASMSGEENIQYF. CDR3 bases: TGTGCCAGCATGAGCGGGGAGGAAAACATTCAGTACTTC. The full variable domain, rest sourced from reference TRBV28 and TRBJ2-4, is DVKVTQSSRYLVKRTGEKVFLECVQDMDHENMFWYRQDPGLGLRLIYFSYDVKMKEKGDIPEGYSVSREKKERFSLILESASTNQTSMYLCASMSGEENIQYFGAGTRLSVL.

The chain employs TRBV11-2 and TRBJ1-2, with D possibly TRBD1 on 5 matching bases. V gave up 5 bases and J gave up 1 base, with 8 bases separating them. This CDR3 has 13 amino acids. The germline V gene has CDR1 SGHAT and CDR2 FQNNGV. CDR3 loop: CASSHRNNYGYTF. In DNA form, the CDR3 reads TGTGCCAGCAGCCACAGGAATAACTATGGCTACACCTTC.

The rearrangement links TRBV21-1 to TRBJ2-3; TRBD1 is taken as the D call from the table, unchecked against the DNA. TRBV21-1 is listed as a pseudogene. CDR3 length: 13 amino acids. Here the CDR3 reads CASSSWDRVTQYF. CDR3 bases: TGTGCCAGCAGCTCGTGGGACAGGGTTACGCAGTATTTT.

This chain uses TRBV4-1 with TRBJ2-2; D is unclear. CDR1 and CDR2 from the germline V gene are MGHRA and YSYEKL. CDR3 size: 14 residues. Trimming stripped 1 base from V and 4 bases from J, with 7 bases between. The CDR3 reads CASSQARRTGELFF. CDR3 nucleotide sequence: TGCGCCAGCAGCCAAGCCCGACGCACCGGGGAGCTGTTTTTT.

The chain couples TRBV29-1 to TRBJ1-1, with 12 bases identical to TRBD1. The germline V gene has CDR1 SQVTM and CDR2 ANQGSEA. With 4 bases clipped from V and 0 bases from J, the junction kept 12 bases outside the gene matches. The CDR3 totals 18 residues. CDR3 protein: CSVAGGTGGRTLNTEAFF. CDR3 DNA: TGCAGCGTTGCTGGAGGGACAGGGGGCCGGACATTGAACACTGAAGCTTTCTTT.

The V and J genes are TRBV12-3 or TRBV12-4 and TRBJ1-5; D is unresolved. The CDR3 has 12 amino acids. The V end lost 4 bases, the J end lost 5 bases, and 6 bases lay between the germline ends. The CDR3 DNA reads TGTGCCAGCAGTTCAGAAGATCAGCCCCAGCATTTT. Protein sequence: CASSSEDQPQHF.

The CDR3 DNA sequence: TGTGCCAGTAGTATCGGGACAGGCGGACTTGGGCCCCAGCATTTT. Translated, it gives CASSIGTGGLGPQHF. The chain links TRBV19 to TRBJ1-5; 8 nucleotides line up with TRBD1. The CDR3 has 15 amino acids. Germline values: CDR1 LNHDA, CDR2 SQIVND (reference sequence). V was clipped by 3 bases and J by 9 bases; unmatched bases: 10.

This clonotype was detected only a few times. The rearrangement joins TRBV18 to TRBJ2-7; the D gene is possibly TRBD1 (5 bases). Germline assignment: CDR1 KGHSH and CDR2 LQKENI. The CDR3 is 13 amino acids. V gave up 3 bases and J gave up 0 bases, with 6 bases separating them. The CDR3: CASSPDISYEQYF. The CDR3 coding sequence is TGTGCCAGCTCACCGGACATCTCCTACGAGCAGTACTTC.

This clonotype has ten or more counts. The chain recombines TRBV20-1 with TRBJ2-7; D possibly corresponds to TRBD1 (6 bases). This CDR3 is 14 amino acids long. V gave up 6 bases and J gave up 1 base, with 16 bases separating them. Germline assignment: CDR1 DFQATT and CDR2 SNEGSKA (reference sequence). The CDR3, as DNA: TGCAGTGCCCTAGACAGGCCCCTATCCTACGAGCAGTACTTC. Protein: CSALDRPLSYEQYF.

The chain is built from TRBV5-1 and TRBJ2-7; 8 bases agree with TRBD1. The germline gives CDR1 SGHRS, CDR2 YFSETQ. The CDR3 is 14 residues long. The junction had 6 bases not matched to a gene; V was cut back by 0 bases and J by 7 bases. The CDR3 loop is CASSLDQGAREQYF. The DNA for the CDR3 is TGCGCCAGCAGCTTGGATCAGGGGGCGCGTGAGCAGTACTTC.

The chain carries TRBV4-1 and TRBJ2-1, with D maybe TRBD1 (7 bases). The V end was cut by 4 bases, the J end by 14 bases, with 15 bases between. The germline V gene has CDR1 MGHRA and CDR2 YSYEKL. The length of the CDR3 is 12 residues. This CDR3 is CASSRRGGGKFF. The DNA of the CDR3 is TGCGCCAGCAGCCGGCGAGGGGGCGGGAAGTTCTTC.

This clonotype was counted only a few times. The gene calls are TRBV2 and TRBJ2-3, with D perhaps TRBD2 (6 bases). Germline lookup yields CDR1 SNHLY and CDR2 FYNNEI. The CDR3 is 14 residues long. V was clipped by 8 bases and J by 2 bases, with 14 bases between them. The CDR3 region is CASPEGFSTDTQYF. The CDR3 DNA reads as TGTGCCAGCCCGGAGGGCTTTTCCACAGATACGCAGTATTTT.

The CDR3 protein is CASSSDTVTWGNTEAFF. The DNA for the CDR3 is TGCGCCAGCAGCTCGGACACAGTAACGTGGGGTAACACTGAAGCTTTCTTT. The gene calls are TRBV5-1 and TRBJ1-1; D possibly corresponds to TRBD1 (5 bases). Trimming cost V 3 bases and J 2 bases, with 20 bases left between them. Per the germline V gene, CDR1 is SGHRS and CDR2 is YFSETQ. CDR3 length equals 17 residues.

This clonotype was detected many times. The chain combines TRBV10-3 with TRBJ2-7, with 11 nucleotides matching TRBD2. Trimming took 6 bases from V and 7 from J; bases not matched to a gene: 8. The CDR3 has 14 residues. Germline V CDR1 and CDR2: ENHRY, SYGVKD. The chain's CDR3 is CAIRIAGGPGEQYF. As DNA, the CDR3 is TGTGCCATCAGAATAGCGGGAGGGCCGGGGGAGCAGTACTTC.

The V and J genes are TRBV6-5 and TRBJ1-3, with 7 bases aligning to TRBD1. The CDR3 is 17 amino acids. J was trimmed by 0 bases and V by 0 bases; bases with no gene match: 5. Germline CDR1 reads MNHEY; CDR2 reads SVGAGI. CDR3 residues: CASSYSRTGRSGNTIYF. The CDR3 bases are TGTGCCAGCAGTTACTCGAGGACAGGCCGCTCTGGAAACACCATATATTTT.

The gene calls are TRBV28 and TRBJ2-5, with D possibly matching TRBD1 (6 bases). The germline gives CDR1 MDHEN, CDR2 SYDVKM. The ends were cut back, 2 bases at V and 5 bases at J, with 12 bases in the middle. The CDR3 contains 14 residues. Here the CDR3 DNA reads TGTGCCAGCAGTTTAGCAGGGGAGAGGGAGACCCAGTACTTC. It translates to CASSLAGERETQYF. The whole variable domain, filled in from reference TRBV28 and TRBJ2-5, reads DVKVTQSSRYLVKRTGEKVFLECVQDMDHENMFWYRQDPGLGLRLIYFSYDVKMKEKGDIPEGYSVSREKKERFSLILESASTNQTSMYLCASSLAGERETQYFGPGTRLLVL.

This clonotype turned up a few times. The genes are TRBV12-3 or TRBV12-4 and TRBJ2-7; D perhaps matches TRBD2 (5 bases). CDR3 length equals 11 residues. The germline V and J ends were trimmed by 2 bases and 7 bases, with 6 bases remaining between them. The CDR3 protein is CASSLWEEQYF. The CDR3 DNA sequence: TGTGCCAGCAGTTTATGGGAGGAGCAGTACTTC.

The chain links TRBV12-3 or TRBV12-4 to TRBJ2-7, with 9 bases identical to TRBD1. Losses at the gene ends were 5 bases for V and 4 bases for J; bases not matched to a gene: 12. CDR3 size: 16 residues. CDR3 residues: CASSLPGGTGKYEQYF. Written as DNA, the CDR3 is TGTGCCAGCAGTCTGCCCGGAGGGACAGGGAAATACGAGCAGTACTTC.

The V call is TRBV6-5, the J call TRBJ2-1; D not resolved. The CDR3 spans 14 residues. Germline CDR1 and CDR2: MNHEY and SVGAGI. V was pared by 2 bases and J by 0 bases, with 5 bases between. The CDR3 loop reads CASSYVGSYNEQFF. As DNA, the CDR3 is TGTGCCAGCAGTTACGTGGGCTCCTACAATGAGCAGTTCTTC.

The chain joins TRBV7-8 to TRBJ2-1, with TRBD2 identical over 13 bases. The junction had 4 bases not matched to a gene; V was cut back by 1 base and J by 7 bases. Germline loops: CDR1 SGHVS, CDR2 FQNEAQ. This CDR3 has 16 residues. The CDR3 nucleotides read TGTGCCAGCAGCTTAGACACTAGCGGGAGGGTTAATGAGCAGTTCTTC. Translated, it gives CASSLDTSGRVNEQFF.

The chain combines TRBV4-1 with TRBJ2-1; D remains ambiguous. V lost 0 bases and J 10 bases, leaving 13 bases between the germline ends. CDR3 size: 14 residues. Germline loops: CDR1 MGHRA, CDR2 YSYEKL. CDR3 sequence: CASSQDRSLFEQFF. The DNA of the CDR3 is TGCGCCAGCAGCCAAGATCGCAGCCTTTTCGAGCAGTTCTTC.

V and J are TRBV7-9 and TRBJ2-7; no definite D call. CDR3 length: 13 residues. The V and J ends lost 2 bases and 6 bases respectively, with 11 bases between them. Germline values: CDR1 SEHNR, CDR2 FQNEAQ (reference sequence). CDR3 DNA sequence: TGTGCCAGCAGCTTATTGGGCGGTGGCGAGCAGTACTTC. It encodes CASSLLGGGEQYF.

The J gene is TRBJ1-2, the V gene TRBV6-1; tentative D call: TRBD1 (5 bases). This CDR3 is built from 14 residues. The V gene lost 7 bases and the J gene lost 2 bases, with 14 bases spanning the gap. The germline CDR1 and CDR2 sequences are MNHNS and SASEGT. Written as DNA, the CDR3 is TGTGCCAGCACCCCCTTTCGGGGGAACTATGGCTACACCTTC. This sequence encodes CASTPFRGNYGYTF.